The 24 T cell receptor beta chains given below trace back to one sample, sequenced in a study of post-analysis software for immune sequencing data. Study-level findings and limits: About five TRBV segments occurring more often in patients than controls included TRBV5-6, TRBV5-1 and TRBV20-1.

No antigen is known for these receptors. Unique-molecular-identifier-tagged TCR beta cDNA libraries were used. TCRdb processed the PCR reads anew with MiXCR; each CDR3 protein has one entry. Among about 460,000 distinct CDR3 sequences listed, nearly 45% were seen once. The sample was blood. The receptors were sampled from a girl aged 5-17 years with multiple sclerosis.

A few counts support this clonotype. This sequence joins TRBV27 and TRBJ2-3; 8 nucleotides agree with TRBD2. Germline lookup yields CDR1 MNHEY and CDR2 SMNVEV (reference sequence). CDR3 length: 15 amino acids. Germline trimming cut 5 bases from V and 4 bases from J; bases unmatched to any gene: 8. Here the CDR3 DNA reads TGTGCCAGCAGTGTGGTAGCGGGAATGCCAGATACGCAGTATTTT. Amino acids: CASSVVAGMPDTQYF.

CDR3 protein: CAIGGSGTISNQPQHF. The DNA for the CDR3 is TGTGCCATCGGGGGTTCGGGAACTATTAGCAATCAGCCCCAGCATTTT. The chain joins TRBV10-3 to TRBJ1-5; D may be TRBD1 (5 bases). Germline CDR1 ENHRY, CDR2 SYGVKD. The CDR3 runs 16 residues. V lost 8 bases and J lost 0, with 17 bases in between.

CDR3 sequence reads: CASSLAGDKNTQYF. DNA of the CDR3: TGTGCCAGCAGCTTAGCAGGGGATAAGAATACGCAGTATTTT. The chain carries TRBV7-3 and TRBJ2-3, with D possibly TRBD1 on 6 matching bases. CDR1 and CDR2 (germline): SGHTA, FQGTGA. The CDR3 has 14 residues. V lost 2 bases to trimming and J lost 7 bases, with 13 bases between them.

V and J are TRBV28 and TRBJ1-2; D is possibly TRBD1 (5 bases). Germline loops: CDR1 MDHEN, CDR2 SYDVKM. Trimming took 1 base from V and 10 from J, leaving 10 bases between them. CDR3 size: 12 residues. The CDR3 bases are TGTGCCAGCAGTTTATTGGGGGTTGCCTACACCTTC. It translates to CASSLLGVAYTF.

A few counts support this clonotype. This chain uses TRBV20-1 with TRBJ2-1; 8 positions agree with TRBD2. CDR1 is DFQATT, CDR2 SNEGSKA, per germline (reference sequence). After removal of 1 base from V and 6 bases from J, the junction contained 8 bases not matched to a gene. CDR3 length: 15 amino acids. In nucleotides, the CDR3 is TGCAGTGCTAGAGCGGAGCGGGAGTTCAGCAATGAGCAGTTCTTC. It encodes CSARAEREFSNEQFF.

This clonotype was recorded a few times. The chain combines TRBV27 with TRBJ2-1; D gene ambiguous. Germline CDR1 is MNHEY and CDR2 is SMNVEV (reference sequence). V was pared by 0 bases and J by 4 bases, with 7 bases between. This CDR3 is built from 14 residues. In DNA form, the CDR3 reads TGTGCCAGCAGTTTATCCCACGGTTACAATGAGCAGTTCTTC. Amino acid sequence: CASSLSHGYNEQFF.

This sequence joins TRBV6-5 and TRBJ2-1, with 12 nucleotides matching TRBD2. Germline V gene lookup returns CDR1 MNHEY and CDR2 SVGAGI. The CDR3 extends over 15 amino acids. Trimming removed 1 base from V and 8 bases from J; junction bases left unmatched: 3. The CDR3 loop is CASSYLGTSGYEQFF. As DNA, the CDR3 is TGTGCCAGCAGTTACTTGGGGACTAGCGGGTATGAGCAGTTCTTC.

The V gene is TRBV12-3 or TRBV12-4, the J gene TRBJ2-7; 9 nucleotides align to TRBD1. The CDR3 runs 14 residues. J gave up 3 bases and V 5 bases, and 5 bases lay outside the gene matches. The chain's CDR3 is CASSRRDRVYEQYF. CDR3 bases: TGTGCCAGCAGTCGCCGGGACAGGGTCTACGAGCAGTACTTC.

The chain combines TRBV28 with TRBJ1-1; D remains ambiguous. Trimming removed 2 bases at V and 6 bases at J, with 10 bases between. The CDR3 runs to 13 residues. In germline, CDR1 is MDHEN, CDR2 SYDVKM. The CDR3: CASSLTGLAEAFF. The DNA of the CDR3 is TGTGCCAGCAGTTTAACGGGGTTGGCTGAAGCTTTCTTT.

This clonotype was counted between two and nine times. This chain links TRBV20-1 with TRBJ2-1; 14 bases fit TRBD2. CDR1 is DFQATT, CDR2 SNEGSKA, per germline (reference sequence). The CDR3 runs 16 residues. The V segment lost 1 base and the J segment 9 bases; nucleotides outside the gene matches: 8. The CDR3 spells CSARALGLAGAAEQFF. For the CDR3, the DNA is TGCAGTGCTAGAGCCTTGGGACTAGCGGGGGCCGCTGAGCAGTTCTTC.

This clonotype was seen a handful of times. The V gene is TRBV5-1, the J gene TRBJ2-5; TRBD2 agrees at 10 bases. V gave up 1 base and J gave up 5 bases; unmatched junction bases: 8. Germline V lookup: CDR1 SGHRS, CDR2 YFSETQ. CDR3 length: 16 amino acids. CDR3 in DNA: TGCGCCAGCAGCTTGATGGCTAGCGGGAGAGGGGAGACCCAGTACTTC. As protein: CASSLMASGRGETQYF.

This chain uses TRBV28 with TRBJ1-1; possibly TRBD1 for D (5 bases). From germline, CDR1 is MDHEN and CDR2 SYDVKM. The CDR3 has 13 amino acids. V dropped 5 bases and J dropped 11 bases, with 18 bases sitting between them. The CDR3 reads CASSRKPGLRAFF. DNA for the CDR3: TGTGCCAGCAGTCGTAAACCGGGACTACGGGCTTTCTTT. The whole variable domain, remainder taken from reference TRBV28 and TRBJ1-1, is DVKVTQSSRYLVKRTGEKVFLECVQDMDHENMFWYRQDPGLGLRLIYFSYDVKMKEKGDIPEGYSVSREKKERFSLILESASTNQTSMYLCASSRKPGLRAFFGQGTRLTVV.

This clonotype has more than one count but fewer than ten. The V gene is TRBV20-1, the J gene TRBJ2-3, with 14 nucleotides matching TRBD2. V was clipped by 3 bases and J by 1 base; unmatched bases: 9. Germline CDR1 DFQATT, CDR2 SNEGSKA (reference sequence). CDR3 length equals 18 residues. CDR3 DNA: TGCAGTGCTAGTGCCGGGACTAGCGGGAGCCGGCGCACAGATACGCAGTATTTT. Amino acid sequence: CSASAGTSGSRRTDTQYF.

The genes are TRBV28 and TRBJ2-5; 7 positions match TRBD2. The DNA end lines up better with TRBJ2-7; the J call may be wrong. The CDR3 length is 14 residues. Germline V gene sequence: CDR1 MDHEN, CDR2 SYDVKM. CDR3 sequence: CACSPSGTSSEQYF. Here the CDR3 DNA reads TGTGCCTGTTCCCCAAGCGGGACCTCAAGCGAGCAGTACTTC.

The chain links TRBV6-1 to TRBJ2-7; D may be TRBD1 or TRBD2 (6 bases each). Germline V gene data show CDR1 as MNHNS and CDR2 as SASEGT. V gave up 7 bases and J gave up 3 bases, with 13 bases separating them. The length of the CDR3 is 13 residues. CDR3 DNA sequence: TGTGCCAGCACTCTAGGGGGGTACTACGAGCAGTACTTC. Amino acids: CASTLGGYYEQYF.

CDR3: CASSFEGNYGYTF. The CDR3 nucleotides are TGTGCCAGCAGTTTTGAGGGGAACTATGGCTACACCTTC. V usage is TRBV12-3 or TRBV12-4 and J usage is TRBJ1-2; D is perhaps TRBD1 (5 bases). The V gene lost 3 bases and the J gene lost 2 bases, with 7 bases spanning the gap. This CDR3 is 13 amino acids long.

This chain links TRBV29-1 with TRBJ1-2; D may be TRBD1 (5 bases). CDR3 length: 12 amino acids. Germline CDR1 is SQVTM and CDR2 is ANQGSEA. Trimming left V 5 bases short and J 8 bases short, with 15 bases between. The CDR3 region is CSVTDSAWGYTF. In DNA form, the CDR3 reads TGCAGCGTTACAGACAGCGCGTGGGGCTACACCTTC.

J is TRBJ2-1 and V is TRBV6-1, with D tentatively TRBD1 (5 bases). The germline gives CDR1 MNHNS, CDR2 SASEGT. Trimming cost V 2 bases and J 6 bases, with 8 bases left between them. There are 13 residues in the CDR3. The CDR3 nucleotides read TGTGCCAGCAGTGAACAGGGCTCCAATGAGCAGTTCTTC. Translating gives CASSEQGSNEQFF.

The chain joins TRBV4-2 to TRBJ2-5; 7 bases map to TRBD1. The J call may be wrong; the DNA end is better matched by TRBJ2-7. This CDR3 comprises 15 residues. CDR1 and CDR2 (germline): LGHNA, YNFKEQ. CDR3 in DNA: TGTGCCAGCAGCCAAGTGTCCCAGGGGGAATACGAGCAGTACTTC. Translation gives CASSQVSQGEYEQYF.

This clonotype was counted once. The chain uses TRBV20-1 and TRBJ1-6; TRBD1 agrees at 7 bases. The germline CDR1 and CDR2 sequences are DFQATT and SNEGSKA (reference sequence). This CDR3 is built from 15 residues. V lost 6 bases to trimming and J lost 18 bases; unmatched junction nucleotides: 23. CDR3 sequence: CSARLPRQGKFYHHF. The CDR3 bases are TGCAGTGCCAGACTCCCAAGACAGGGAAAGTTTTATCACCACTTT.

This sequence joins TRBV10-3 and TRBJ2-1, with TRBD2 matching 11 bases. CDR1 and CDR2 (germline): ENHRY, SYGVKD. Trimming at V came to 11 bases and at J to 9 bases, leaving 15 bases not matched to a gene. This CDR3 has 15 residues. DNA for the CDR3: TGTGCCCTCACCGTTAGCGGGAGGGCCTCGGGTGAGCAGTTCTTC. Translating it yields CALTVSGRASGEQFF.

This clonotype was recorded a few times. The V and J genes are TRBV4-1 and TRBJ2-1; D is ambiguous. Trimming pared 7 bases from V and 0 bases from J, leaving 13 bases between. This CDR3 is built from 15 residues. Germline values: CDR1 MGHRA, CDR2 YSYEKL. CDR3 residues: CASTPTQSSYNEQFF. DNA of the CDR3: TGCGCCAGCACTCCGACACAGAGCTCCTACAATGAGCAGTTCTTC.

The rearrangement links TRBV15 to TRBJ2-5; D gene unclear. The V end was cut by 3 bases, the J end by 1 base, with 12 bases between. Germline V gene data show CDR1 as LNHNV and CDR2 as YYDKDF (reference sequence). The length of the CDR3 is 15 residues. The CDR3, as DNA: TGTGCCACCAGCAGCGATGGACGGTCCCAAGAGACCCAGTACTTC. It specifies CATSSDGRSQETQYF.

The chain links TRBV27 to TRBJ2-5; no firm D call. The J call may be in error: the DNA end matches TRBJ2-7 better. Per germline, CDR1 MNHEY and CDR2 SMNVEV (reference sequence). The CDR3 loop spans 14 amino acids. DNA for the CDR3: TGTGCCAGCAGTTTAACGGCCGTAGGCTACGAGCAGTACTTC. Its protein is CASSLTAVGYEQYF.